The next 24 T cell receptor beta chains were all read from a single sample in a study of T cell responses to AZD1222 COVID-19 vaccine. The assay was immunoSEQ multiplex PCR, and TCRdb's table has in-frame clones only and misses some. The sample includes some 110,000 clones, 75% to 90% seen only once; the top ten take approximately 3.1%. The sample here was peripheral blood, taken on day 0 of AZD1222 vaccination. The receptor set was obtained from an adult in good health.

The chain links TRBV4-3 to TRBJ2-1; 11 nucleotides match TRBD2. CDR3 length: 19 amino acids. Trimming removed 0 bases from V and 3 bases from J; junction bases left unmatched: 10. The V gene's germline CDR1 is LGHNA and CDR2 YSLEER. The CDR3 region is CASSQDFGLAGGNYNEQFF. In DNA, the CDR3 is TGCGCCAGCAGCCAAGATTTCGGTTTAGCGGGAGGGAACTACAATGAGCAGTTCTTC.

The chain recombines TRBV30 with TRBJ2-7; D remains unclear. Trimming pared 2 bases from V and 4 bases from J, leaving 6 bases between. The CDR3 runs to 11 residues. Looked up from germline, CDR1 is GTSNPN and CDR2 is SVGIG (reference sequence). CDR3 amino acids: CAWSLGYEQYF. The CDR3 DNA follows: TGTGCCTGGAGTTTGGGATACGAGCAGTACTTC. Filled out from reference TRBV30 and TRBJ2-7, the complete variable domain reads SQTIHQWPATLVQPVGSPLSLECTVEGTSNPNLYWYRQAAGRGLQLLFYSVGIGQISSEVPQNLSASRPQDRQFILSSKKLLLSDSGFYLCAWSLGYEQYFGPGTRLTVT.

The chain combines TRBV5-5 with TRBJ2-7; tentatively, D is TRBD2 (5 bases). Germline V gene sequence: CDR1 SGHKS, CDR2 YYEKEE (reference sequence). Trimming took 0 bases from V and 3 from J, leaving 10 bases between them. The CDR3 has 14 residues. CDR3 in amino acids: CASSLDPDFYEQYF. In DNA form, the CDR3 reads TGTGCCAGCAGCTTGGATCCGGACTTCTACGAGCAGTACTTC.

V gene TRBV2 combines with J gene TRBJ2-5, with D possibly being TRBD1 or TRBD2 (5 bases each). The germline CDR1 and CDR2 sequences are SNHLY and FYNNEI. The CDR3 is 12 residues long. Trimming stripped 6 bases from V and 5 bases from J, with 10 bases between. The CDR3 loop reads CASREGLETQYF. CDR3 nucleotides: TGTGCCAGCAGAGAGGGGCTGGAGACCCAGTACTTC.

This sequence joins TRBV5-6 and TRBJ1-2; the D gene is possibly TRBD1 (5 bases). The V gene lost 6 bases and the J gene lost 0 bases, with 21 bases spanning the gap. Germline assignment: CDR1 SGHDT and CDR2 YYEEEE. The CDR3 extends over 17 amino acids. The CDR3, as DNA: TGTGCCAGCACCACCCGGGGGGGTGGGGCCTCTAACTATGGCTACACCTTC. It yields the protein CASTTRGGGASNYGYTF.

The gene calls are TRBV27 and TRBJ2-7, with D perhaps TRBD1 (6 bases). V shed 6 bases and J shed 6 bases, with 9 bases lying between them. The CDR3 runs 11 residues. From germline, CDR1 is MNHEY and CDR2 SMNVEV (reference sequence). CDR3 region: CASRQGFEQYF. The CDR3 DNA sequence: TGTGCCAGCAGGCAGGGGTTCGAGCAGTACTTC.

V usage is TRBV3-1 (or the pseudogene TRBV3-2) and J usage is TRBJ2-1, with 7 positions matching TRBD2. With 2 bases clipped from V and 5 bases from J, the junction kept 9 bases outside the gene matches. This CDR3 contains 16 residues. Germline-derived CDR1 and CDR2 are LGHDT and YNNKEL (reference sequence). This chain's CDR3 is CASSQFGGSSNNEQFF. In DNA form, the CDR3 reads TGTGCCAGCAGCCAATTCGGGGGGAGTAGCAACAATGAGCAGTTCTTC.

The CDR3 here is CASSQDDLPADTQYF. The CDR3 DNA reads TGCGCCAGCAGCCAAGATGACCTACCTGCAGATACGCAGTATTTT. The chain employs TRBV4-3 and TRBJ2-3; no definite D call. V was cut by 0 bases and J by 4 bases, with 11 bases left in between. CDR1 is LGHNA and CDR2 is YSLEER in the germline V gene. This CDR3 spans 15 amino acids.

The chain is built from TRBV5-1 and TRBJ1-2; D gene ambiguous. CDR1 SGHRS and CDR2 YFSETQ come from the germline V gene. V dropped 4 bases and J dropped 4 bases, with 11 bases sitting between them. This CDR3 is 13 amino acids long. The CDR3 loop is CASSLLVGYGYTF. The CDR3 DNA is TGCGCCAGCAGCCTACTGGTAGGCTATGGCTACACCTTC.

The chain uses TRBV9 and TRBJ2-1, with 7 bases that match TRBD2. Trimming removed 3 bases from V and 4 bases from J; junction bases left unmatched: 7. This CDR3 has 15 amino acids. The germline gives CDR1 SGDLS, CDR2 YYNGEE. CDR3: CASSAQGLSYNEQFF. DNA of the CDR3: TGTGCCAGCAGCGCGCAGGGACTATCTTACAATGAGCAGTTCTTC.

This clone showed up just once. The chain couples TRBV28 to TRBJ1-5; 7 nucleotides agree with TRBD1. Germline V gene lookup returns CDR1 MDHEN and CDR2 SYDVKM. The CDR3 loop spans 16 amino acids. V dropped 5 bases and J dropped 3; count of bases not matched to a gene: 10. CDR3 nucleotide sequence: TGTGCCAGCAGTAGGGACAGCCCCGGGCCCAATCAGCCCCAGCATTTT. Amino acid sequence: CASSRDSPGPNQPQHF.

This chain links TRBV30 with TRBJ1-1; D is unclear. The ends were cut back, 4 bases at V and 0 bases at J, with 9 bases in the middle. CDR1 is GTSNPN, CDR2 SVGIG, per germline (reference sequence). The CDR3 totals 13 residues. DNA for the CDR3: TGTGCCTGGATCGTGAGGGTGAACACTGAAGCTTTCTTT. This gives the protein CAWIVRVNTEAFF.

This rearrangement joins TRBV10-3 to TRBJ1-2, with 9 bases matching TRBD1. V trimming: 3 bases; J trimming: 6 bases; junction bases outside the gene matches: 14. The V gene's germline CDR1 is ENHRY and CDR2 SYGVKD. The CDR3 has 17 residues. The CDR3, as DNA: TGTGCCATCAGTGACGGGATAGACAGGGGGTTTGTAGATGGCTACACCTTC. The encoded protein is CAISDGIDRGFVDGYTF.

The chain carries TRBV5-5 and TRBJ2-1; TRBD1 might be the D (6 bases). The CDR3 consists of 15 residues. V was pared by 4 bases and J by 8 bases, with 19 bases between. Per germline, CDR1 SGHKS and CDR2 YYEKEE (reference sequence). CDR3: CASSPTPGQFYEQFF. The CDR3 coding sequence is TGTGCCAGCAGCCCCACACCCGGACAGTTCTATGAGCAGTTCTTC.

This chain links TRBV4-1 with TRBJ2-1, with a tentative D call TRBD1 (5 bases). Trimming removed 1 base from V and 8 bases from J, with 9 bases in between. The germline V gene encodes CDR1 MGHRA and CDR2 YSYEKL. There are 13 residues in the CDR3. The CDR3 loop reads CASSQVKGHEQFF. CDR3 nucleotides: TGCGCCAGCAGCCAAGTAAAGGGGCATGAGCAGTTCTTC.

The V call is TRBV4-3, the J call TRBJ1-4; weak D call: TRBD1 (5 bases). Trimming left V 5 bases short and J 6 bases short, with 13 bases between. The germline CDR1 and CDR2 sequences are LGHNA and YSLEER. The CDR3 loop spans 14 amino acids. The CDR3 coding sequence is TGCGCCAGCAGCACAAAGGGCAGGGATGAAAAACTGTTTTTT. It encodes CASSTKGRDEKLFF.

The chain joins TRBV2 to TRBJ1-1; 7 bases align to TRBD1. J lost 11 bases, V lost 4 bases, and 7 bases had no gene match. The germline V gene has CDR1 SNHLY and CDR2 FYNNEI. CDR3 length: 12 amino acids. CDR3 amino acids: CASSGVDRSAFF. The DNA of the CDR3 is TGTGCCAGCAGTGGGGTGGACAGGTCCGCTTTCTTT.

The CDR3 DNA reads as TGTGCCAGCAGTCCTCCGGGACAGGGGGCTTTGGGCTACACCTTC. This encodes CASSPPGQGALGYTF. The chain couples TRBV27 to TRBJ1-2; 12 nucleotides match TRBD1. Germline trimming cut 5 bases from V and 8 bases from J; bases unmatched to any gene: 9. Germline V gene sequence: CDR1 MNHEY, CDR2 SMNVEV (reference sequence). The CDR3 has 15 residues.

The chain carries TRBV20-1 and TRBJ2-4, with D unclear. Trimming shortened V by 6 bases and J by 8 bases, and 11 bases separated the two germline ends. CDR3 size: 11 residues. Per germline, CDR1 DFQATT and CDR2 SNEGSKA (reference sequence). The CDR3 region is CSAPAWDIQYF. DNA of the CDR3: TGCAGTGCCCCGGCCTGGGACATTCAGTACTTC.

CDR3 in amino acids: CASSPGTRADTDTQYF. Here the CDR3 DNA reads TGTGCCAGCAGCCCCGGTACCAGGGCGGACACAGATACGCAGTATTTT. The rearrangement links TRBV11-2 to TRBJ2-3; D is perhaps TRBD1 (5 bases). Germline values: CDR1 SGHAT, CDR2 FQNNGV. Trimming stripped 5 bases from V and 2 bases from J, with 17 bases between. This CDR3 is built from 16 residues.

This clone came up a few times. The V and J genes are TRBV7-6 and TRBJ2-5, with 12 positions matching TRBD1. This CDR3 is 16 amino acids long. Germline V gene lookup returns CDR1 SGHVS and CDR2 FNYEAQ. The trim removed 5 bases at V and 5 bases at J, leaving 9 bases unmatched. CDR3 DNA: TGTGCCAGCAGCCTCCCGGGACAGGGGGCCGGGGAGACCCAGTACTTC. Translated, it gives CASSLPGQGAGETQYF.

The chain has TRBV5-1 and TRBJ1-2; TRBD1 might be the D (5 bases). Per germline, CDR1 SGHRS and CDR2 YFSETQ. The CDR3 loop spans 15 amino acids. V lost 0 bases and J 4 bases, leaving 13 bases between the germline ends. CDR3 loop: CASSLAAGRGYGYTF. DNA for the CDR3: TGCGCCAGCAGCTTGGCAGCAGGGAGAGGCTATGGCTACACCTTC.

J is TRBJ1-2 and V is TRBV5-1, with D possibly being TRBD1 (6 bases). The CDR3 runs 15 residues. V lost 4 bases and J 2 bases, leaving 15 bases between the germline ends. Germline assignment: CDR1 SGHRS and CDR2 YFSETQ. CDR3 nucleotides: TGCGCCAGCAGCGCAAGGGGGGGAGGCAACTATGGCTACACCTTC. Amino acids: CASSARGGGNYGYTF.

The CDR3: CASSQGASRDTQYF. The DNA of the CDR3 is TGTGCCAGCAGCCAAGGGGCTAGCCGAGATACGCAGTATTTT. This sequence joins TRBV4-2 and TRBJ2-3; maybe TRBD2 (5 bases). The V gene's germline CDR1 is LGHNA and CDR2 YNFKEQ. The V end lost 1 base, the J end lost 5 bases, and 10 bases lay between the germline ends. This CDR3 comprises 14 residues.